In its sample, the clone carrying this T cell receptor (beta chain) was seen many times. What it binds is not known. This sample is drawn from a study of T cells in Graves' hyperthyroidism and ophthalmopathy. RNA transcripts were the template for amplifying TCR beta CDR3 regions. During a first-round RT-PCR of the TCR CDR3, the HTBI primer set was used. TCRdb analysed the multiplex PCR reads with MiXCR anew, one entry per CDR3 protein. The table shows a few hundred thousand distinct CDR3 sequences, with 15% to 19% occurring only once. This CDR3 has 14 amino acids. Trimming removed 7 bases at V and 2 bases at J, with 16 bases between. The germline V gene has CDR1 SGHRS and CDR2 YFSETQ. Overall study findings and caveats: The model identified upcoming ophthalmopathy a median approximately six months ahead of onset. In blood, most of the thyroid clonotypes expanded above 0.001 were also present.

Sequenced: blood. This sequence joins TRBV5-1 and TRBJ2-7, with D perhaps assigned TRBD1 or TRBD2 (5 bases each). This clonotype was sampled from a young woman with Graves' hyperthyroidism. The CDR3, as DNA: TGCGCCAGCGGCCGGGACCGGGCGACCTACGAGCAGTACTTC. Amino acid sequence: CASGRDRATYEQYF.